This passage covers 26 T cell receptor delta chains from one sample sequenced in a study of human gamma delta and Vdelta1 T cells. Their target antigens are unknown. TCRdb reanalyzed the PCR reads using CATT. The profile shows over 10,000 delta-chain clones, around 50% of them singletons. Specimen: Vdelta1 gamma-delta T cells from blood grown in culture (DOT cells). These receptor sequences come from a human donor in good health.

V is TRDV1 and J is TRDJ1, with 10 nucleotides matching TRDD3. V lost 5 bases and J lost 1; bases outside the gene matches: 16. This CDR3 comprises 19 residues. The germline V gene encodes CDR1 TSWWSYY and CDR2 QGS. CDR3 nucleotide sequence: TGTGCTCTTGGGACCAACTACGTTGCGGGGGATACGTCCACCGATAAACTCATCTTT. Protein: CALGTNYVAGDTSTDKLIF.

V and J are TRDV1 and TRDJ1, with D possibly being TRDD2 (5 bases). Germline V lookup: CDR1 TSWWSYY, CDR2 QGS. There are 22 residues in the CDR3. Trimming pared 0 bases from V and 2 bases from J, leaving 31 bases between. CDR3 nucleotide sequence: TGTGCTCTTGGGGAACTGGCACTTGACCTACCCTGGTTCGATGCGCCTACCGATAAACTCATCTTT. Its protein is CALGELALDLPWFDAPTDKLIF.

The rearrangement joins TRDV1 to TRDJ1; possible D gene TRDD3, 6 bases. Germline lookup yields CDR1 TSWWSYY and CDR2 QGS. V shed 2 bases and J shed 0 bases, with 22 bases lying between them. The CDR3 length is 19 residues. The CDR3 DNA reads TGTGCTCTTGGGGAATGGTCTTCGGAAGGGGATCCCAACACCGATAAACTCATCTTT. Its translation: CALGEWSSEGDPNTDKLIF.

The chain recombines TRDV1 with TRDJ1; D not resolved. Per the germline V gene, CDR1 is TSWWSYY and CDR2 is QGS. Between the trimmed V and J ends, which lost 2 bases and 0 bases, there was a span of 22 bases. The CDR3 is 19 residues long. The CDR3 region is CALGEFSSALGRDTDKLIF. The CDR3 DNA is TGTGCTCTTGGGGAATTCTCCTCTGCTCTAGGGAGGGACACCGATAAACTCATCTTT.

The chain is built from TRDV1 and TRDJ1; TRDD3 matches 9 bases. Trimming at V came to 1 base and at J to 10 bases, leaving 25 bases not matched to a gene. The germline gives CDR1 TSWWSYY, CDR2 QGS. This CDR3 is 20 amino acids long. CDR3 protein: CALGEPRTFLSKGDTGRLIF. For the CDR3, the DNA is TGTGCTCTTGGGGAACCTCGGACCTTCCTTTCAAAGGGGGATACTGGTAGACTCATCTTT.

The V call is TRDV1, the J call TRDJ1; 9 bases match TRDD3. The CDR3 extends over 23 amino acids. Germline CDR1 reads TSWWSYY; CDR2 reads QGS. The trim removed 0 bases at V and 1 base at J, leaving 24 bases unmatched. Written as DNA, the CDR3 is TGTGCTCTTGGGGAACTGGGGCCTTTCCTACTGGGGGACTCGCTGTCGATCACCGATAAACTCATCTTT. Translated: CALGELGPFLLGDSLSITDKLIF.

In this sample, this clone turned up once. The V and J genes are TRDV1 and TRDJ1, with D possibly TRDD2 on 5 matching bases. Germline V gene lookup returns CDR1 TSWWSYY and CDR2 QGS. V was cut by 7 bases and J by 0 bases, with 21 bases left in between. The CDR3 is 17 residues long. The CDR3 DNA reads TGTGCTCTTGAAACCTTCTACCATATTCGGTACACCGATAAACTCATCTTT. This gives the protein CALETFYHIRYTDKLIF.

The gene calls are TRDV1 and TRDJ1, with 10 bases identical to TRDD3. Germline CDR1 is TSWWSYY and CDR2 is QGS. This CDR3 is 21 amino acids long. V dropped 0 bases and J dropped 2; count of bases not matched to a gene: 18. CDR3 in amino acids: CALGELSSLYWGILETDKLIF. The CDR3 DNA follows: TGTGCTCTTGGGGAACTATCTTCCCTCTACTGGGGGATTTTAGAAACCGATAAACTCATCTTT.

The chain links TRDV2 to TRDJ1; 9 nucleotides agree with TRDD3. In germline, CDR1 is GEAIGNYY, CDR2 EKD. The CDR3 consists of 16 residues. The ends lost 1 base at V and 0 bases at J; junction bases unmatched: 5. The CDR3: CACDTLGDYYTDKLIF. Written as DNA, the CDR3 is TGTGCCTGTGACACGCTGGGGGATTACTACACCGATAAACTCATCTTT.

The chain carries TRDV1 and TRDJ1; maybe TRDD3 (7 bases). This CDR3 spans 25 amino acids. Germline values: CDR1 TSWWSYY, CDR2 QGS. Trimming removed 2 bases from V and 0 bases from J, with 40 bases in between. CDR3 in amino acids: CALGERLLPQSWGTQTPPYTDKLIF. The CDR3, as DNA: TGTGCTCTTGGGGAAAGGCTCCTACCCCAGAGTTGGGGGACTCAAACCCCCCCTTACACCGATAAACTCATCTTT.

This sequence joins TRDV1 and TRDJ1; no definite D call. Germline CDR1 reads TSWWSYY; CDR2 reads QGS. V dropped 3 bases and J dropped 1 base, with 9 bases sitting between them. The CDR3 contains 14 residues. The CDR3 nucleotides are TGTGCTCTTGGGGATACGGGAACCACCGATAAACTCATCTTT. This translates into CALGDTGTTDKLIF.

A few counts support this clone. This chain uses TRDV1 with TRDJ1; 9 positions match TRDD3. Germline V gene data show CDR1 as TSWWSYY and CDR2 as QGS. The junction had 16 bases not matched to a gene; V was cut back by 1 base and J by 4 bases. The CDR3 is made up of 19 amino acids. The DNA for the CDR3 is TGTGCTCTTGGGGAACGGGGGGATACCCCCTTACACGAATGCGATAAACTCATCTTT. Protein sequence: CALGERGDTPLHECDKLIF.

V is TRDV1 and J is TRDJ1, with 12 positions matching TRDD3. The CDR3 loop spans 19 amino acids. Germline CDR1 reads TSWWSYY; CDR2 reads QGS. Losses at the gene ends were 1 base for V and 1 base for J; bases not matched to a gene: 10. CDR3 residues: CALGEPRTGGYLRTDKLIF. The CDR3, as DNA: TGTGCTCTTGGGGAACCCCGTACTGGGGGATACCTTCGCACCGATAAACTCATCTTT.

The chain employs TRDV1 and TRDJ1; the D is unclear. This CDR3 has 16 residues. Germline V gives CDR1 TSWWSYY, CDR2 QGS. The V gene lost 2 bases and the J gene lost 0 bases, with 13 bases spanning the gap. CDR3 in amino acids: CALGEVSEMYTDKLIF. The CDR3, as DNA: TGTGCTCTTGGGGAAGTTTCCGAGATGTACACCGATAAACTCATCTTT.

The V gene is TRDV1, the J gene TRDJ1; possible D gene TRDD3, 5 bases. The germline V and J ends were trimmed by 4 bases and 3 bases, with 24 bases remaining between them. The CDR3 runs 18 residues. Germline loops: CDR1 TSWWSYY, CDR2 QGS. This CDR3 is CALGGTREGGPRSDKLIF. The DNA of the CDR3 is TGTGCTCTTGGGGGAACTAGGGAAGGGGGGCCCCGCTCCGATAAACTCATCTTT.

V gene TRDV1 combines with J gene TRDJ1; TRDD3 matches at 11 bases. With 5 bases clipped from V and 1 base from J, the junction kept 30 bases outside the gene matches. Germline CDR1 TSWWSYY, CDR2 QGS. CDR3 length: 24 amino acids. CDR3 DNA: TGTGCTCTTGGGCCCTCGGGCCTTCCCCCGTACTGGGGGATAAATTCTGAAGTCACCGATAAACTCATCTTT. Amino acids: CALGPSGLPPYWGINSEVTDKLIF.

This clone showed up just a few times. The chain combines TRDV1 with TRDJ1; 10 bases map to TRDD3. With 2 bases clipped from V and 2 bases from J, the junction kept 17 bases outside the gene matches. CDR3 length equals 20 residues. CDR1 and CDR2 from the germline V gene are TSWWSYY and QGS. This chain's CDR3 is CALGERASHWGMRETDKLIF. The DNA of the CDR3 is TGTGCTCTTGGGGAAAGAGCTAGTCACTGGGGGATGCGTGAAACCGATAAACTCATCTTT.

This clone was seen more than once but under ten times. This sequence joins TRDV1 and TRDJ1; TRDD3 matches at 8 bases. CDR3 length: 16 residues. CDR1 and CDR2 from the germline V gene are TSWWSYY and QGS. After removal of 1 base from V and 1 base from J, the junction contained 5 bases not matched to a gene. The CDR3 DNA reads TGTGCTCTTGGGGAACGGGTCGGGGATACCACCGATAAACTCATCTTT. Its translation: CALGERVGDTTDKLIF.

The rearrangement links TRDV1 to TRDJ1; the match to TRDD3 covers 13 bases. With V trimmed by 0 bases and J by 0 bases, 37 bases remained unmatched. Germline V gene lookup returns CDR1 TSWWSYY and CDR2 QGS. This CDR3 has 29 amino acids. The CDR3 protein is CALGELNYLPTGPYWGIRKVEGYTDKLIF. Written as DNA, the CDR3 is TGTGCTCTTGGGGAACTTAATTACCTTCCTACAGGCCCATACTGGGGGATACGCAAAGTTGAGGGGTACACCGATAAACTCATCTTT.

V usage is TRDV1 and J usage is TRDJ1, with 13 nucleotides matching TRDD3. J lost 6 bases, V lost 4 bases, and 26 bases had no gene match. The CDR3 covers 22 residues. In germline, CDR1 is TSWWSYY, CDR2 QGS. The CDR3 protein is CALGADLPSKYWGIRSRNKLIF. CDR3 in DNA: TGTGCTCTTGGGGCTGATCTTCCATCCAAGTACTGGGGGATACGCAGCAGGAATAAACTCATCTTT.

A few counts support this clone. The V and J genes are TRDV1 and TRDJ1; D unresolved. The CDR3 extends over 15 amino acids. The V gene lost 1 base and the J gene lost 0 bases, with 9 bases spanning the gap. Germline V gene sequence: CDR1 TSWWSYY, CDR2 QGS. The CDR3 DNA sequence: TGTGCTCTTGGGGAACATGGCGAGGACACCGATAAACTCATCTTT. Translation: CALGEHGEDTDKLIF.

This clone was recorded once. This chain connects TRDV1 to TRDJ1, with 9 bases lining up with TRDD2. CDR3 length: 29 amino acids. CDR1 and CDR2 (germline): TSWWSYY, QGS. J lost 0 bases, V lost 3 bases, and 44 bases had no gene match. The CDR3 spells CALGDPRPSYFLGKTGFRVDGLYTDKLIF. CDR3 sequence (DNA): TGTGCTCTTGGGGATCCAAGGCCTTCCTACTTCTTGGGGAAAACAGGATTCAGGGTTGACGGGTTATACACCGATAAACTCATCTTT.

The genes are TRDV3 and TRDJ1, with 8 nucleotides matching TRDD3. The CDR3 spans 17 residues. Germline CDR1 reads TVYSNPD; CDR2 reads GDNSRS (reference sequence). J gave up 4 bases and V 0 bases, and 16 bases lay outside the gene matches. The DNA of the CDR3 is TGTGCCTTTAGCTCGGACACTGGGGGCAAGGGTGACGATAAACTCATCTTT. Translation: CAFSSDTGGKGDDKLIF.

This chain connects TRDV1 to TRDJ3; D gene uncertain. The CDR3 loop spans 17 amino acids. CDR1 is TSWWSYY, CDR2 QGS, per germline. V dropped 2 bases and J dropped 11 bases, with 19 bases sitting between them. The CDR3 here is CALGETGNFYVPRQMFF. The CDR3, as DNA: TGTGCTCTTGGGGAAACGGGTAATTTCTATGTCCCCCGACAGATGTTTTTC.

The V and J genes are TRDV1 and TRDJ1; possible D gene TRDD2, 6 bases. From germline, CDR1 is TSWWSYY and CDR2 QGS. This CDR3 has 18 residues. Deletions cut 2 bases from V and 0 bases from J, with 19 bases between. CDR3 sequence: CALGEILPDLLYTDKLIF. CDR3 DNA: TGTGCTCTTGGGGAAATCCTTCCCGACCTTTTATACACCGATAAACTCATCTTT.

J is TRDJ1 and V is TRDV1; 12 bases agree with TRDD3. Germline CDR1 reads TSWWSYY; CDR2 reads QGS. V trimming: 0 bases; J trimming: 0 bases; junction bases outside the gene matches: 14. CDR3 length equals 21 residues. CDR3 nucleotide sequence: TGTGCTCTTGGGGAACTAGGCCCAGTACTGGGGGATACAAAGTACACCGATAAACTCATCTTT. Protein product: CALGELGPVLGDTKYTDKLIF.